The 4 T cell receptor beta chains below were found in one sample sequenced in a study of T cells in narcolepsy. Generated by immunoSEQ multiplex PCR, the TCRdb table keeps only in-frame clones and is missing some. In the table there are some 34,000 clones, about 90% of which are singletons. The sequenced sample was CD45RA- memory CD4+ T cells from PBMCs. Source of these receptors: a human donor with narcolepsy.

The chain has TRBV6-5 and TRBJ1-5, with 9 nucleotides matching TRBD1. J was trimmed by 7 bases and V by 6 bases; bases with no gene match: 7. Germline V gene lookup returns CDR1 MNHEY and CDR2 SVGAGI. CDR3 length equals 14 residues. The CDR3 here is CASRVGQGGQPQHF. CDR3 nucleotide sequence: TGTGCCAGCAGAGTGGGACAGGGAGGGCAGCCCCAGCATTTT.

The gene calls are TRBV19 and TRBJ2-1, with D possibly being TRBD2 (6 bases). This CDR3 spans 15 amino acids. CDR1 is LNHDA and CDR2 is SQIVND in the germline V gene (reference sequence). V was trimmed by 1 base and J by 4 bases, leaving 11 bases between them. CDR3 DNA: TGTGCCAGTAGTATAGGTGGCGGGGTATACAATGAGCAGTTCTTC. Encoded protein: CASSIGGGVYNEQFF.

The chain links TRBV9 to TRBJ2-7; 11 bases line up with TRBD1. The V segment lost 6 bases and the J segment 5 bases; nucleotides outside the gene matches: 7. The CDR3 runs to 14 residues. Germline V gene sequence: CDR1 SGDLS, CDR2 YYNGEE. DNA for the CDR3: TGTGCCAGCACGTCCGGGACAGGGGGGAACGAGCAGTACTTC. Amino acid sequence: CASTSGTGGNEQYF.

The V and J genes are TRBV30 and TRBJ2-3, with D unclear. Trimming took off 5 bases at V and 1 base at J, with 1 base between the two ends. This CDR3 is built from 10 residues. CDR1 and CDR2 (germline): GTSNPN, SVGIG (reference sequence). In nucleotides, the CDR3 is TGTGCCTGGGGCACAGATACGCAGTATTTT. As protein: CAWGTDTQYF.